One and the same sample provided the 27 T cell receptor beta chains below, sequenced in a study of cytomegalovirus exposure and HLA in healthy donors (dated by TCRdb to 2015 to 2018). Libraries were constructed by the immunoSEQ multiplex PCR assay. For the multiplex PCR, a mixture combining 60 forward primers for TCR Vbeta segments and 13 reverse primers for TCR Jbeta segments was used. TCRdb re-hosts the immuneACCESS table, in-frame sequences only. Its copies lack some clones; in the studies checked, an unresolved V gene accounts for under half of them, and the cause for the rest is not known. This sample has roughly 200,000 clones in its table, and 75% to 90% of those were observed once. The ten largest clonotypes hold around 1.4% of the sample. The material sequenced was PBMCs. These receptors originate from a young man in good health and CMV-seronegative.

The chain is built from TRBV5-6 and TRBJ2-3; tentative D call: TRBD2 (6 bases). This CDR3 has 14 amino acids. V was trimmed by 0 bases and J by 8 bases, leaving 13 bases between them. Germline V gene lookup returns CDR1 SGHDT and CDR2 YYEEEE. The CDR3 region is CASSLAGGTLTQYF. The CDR3 nucleotides read TGTGCCAGCAGCTTGGCTGGCGGGACGCTTACGCAGTATTTT.

The chain links TRBV5-1 to TRBJ1-4, with TRBD1 identical over 7 bases. Germline V gene data show CDR1 as SGHRS and CDR2 as YFSETQ. V lost 0 bases, J lost 3 bases, and 5 bases stayed unmatched. CDR3 length: 16 residues. Here the CDR3 reads CASSLVGGAANEKLFF. Written as DNA, the CDR3 is TGCGCCAGCAGCTTGGTAGGGGGCGCGGCTAATGAAAAACTGTTTTTT.

The genes are TRBV2 and TRBJ2-7, with 10 bases lining up with TRBD1. After removal of 7 bases from V and 6 bases from J, the junction contained 21 bases not matched to a gene. In germline, CDR1 is SNHLY, CDR2 FYNNEI. This CDR3 has 18 residues. Here the CDR3 reads CASNTHSLRGQGIFEQYF. For the CDR3, the DNA is TGTGCCAGCAATACTCACTCTCTCAGGGGACAGGGGATTTTCGAGCAGTACTTC.

This clone showed up just a few times. J is TRBJ2-2 and V is TRBV19, with a tentative D call TRBD1 (6 bases). With 8 bases removed from V and 4 bases from J, the gap between germline ends came to 14 bases. Per germline, CDR1 LNHDA and CDR2 SQIVND (reference sequence). The CDR3 has 14 amino acids. CDR3 nucleotides: TGTGCCAGTTCGCCGACAGGCCCCACCGGGGAGCTGTTTTTT. It yields the protein CASSPTGPTGELFF.

This clone turned up a few times. V gene TRBV7-6 combines with J gene TRBJ2-3; TRBD2 is a possible D gene (6 bases). V shed 4 bases and J shed 0 bases, with 11 bases lying between them. The CDR3 is 15 residues long. The germline gives CDR1 SGHVS, CDR2 FNYEAQ. Here the CDR3 DNA reads TGTGCCAGCAGCTCCACTAGCAGCAGCACAGATACGCAGTATTTT. Translating gives CASSSTSSSTDTQYF. The variable domain in full, completed from reference TRBV7-6 and TRBJ2-3, reads GAGVSQSPRYKVTKRGQDVALRCDPISGHVSLYWYRQALGQGPEFLTYFNYEAQQDKSGLPNDRFSAERPEGSISTLTIQRTEQRDSAMYRCASSSTSSSTDTQYFGPGTRLTVL.

The rearrangement links TRBV7-9 to TRBJ1-4; 12 nucleotides line up with TRBD1. V dropped 5 bases and J dropped 8; count of bases not matched to a gene: 3. Germline V lookup: CDR1 SEHNR, CDR2 FQNEAQ (reference sequence). This CDR3 contains 14 residues. CDR3 DNA sequence: TGTGCCAGCAGCGCCGGGACAGGGGGCGAAAAACTGTTTTTT. Protein product: CASSAGTGGEKLFF.

The V and J genes are TRBV11-1 and TRBJ2-2, with D possibly TRBD1 on 6 matching bases. Germline V lookup: CDR1 SGHAT, CDR2 FQDESV (reference sequence). The CDR3 is made up of 18 amino acids. The ends were cut back, 6 bases at V and 0 bases at J, with 20 bases in the middle. CDR3 nucleotide sequence: TGTGCCAGCAGTCATCCGCGACAGGAAAGTTCGAACACCGGGGAGCTGTTTTTT. Its protein product is CASSHPRQESSNTGELFF.

CDR3 in DNA: TGTGCCAGCAGCTTGTCGCGGCTCCGGGGCACTGAAGCTTTCTTT. Protein: CASSLSRLRGTEAFF. The chain combines TRBV5-6 with TRBJ1-1, with no clear D. Germline CDR1 is SGHDT and CDR2 is YYEEEE. The CDR3 is 15 amino acids. V lost 1 base and J lost 4, with 14 bases in between.

The chain employs TRBV7-9 and TRBJ2-5; TRBD2 matches at 9 bases. The CDR3 is 15 amino acids. V gave up 8 bases and J gave up 3 bases; unmatched junction bases: 10. Germline V gives CDR1 SEHNR, CDR2 FQNEAQ (reference sequence). As DNA, the CDR3 is TGTGCCAGCGACTCTCGGATAGCGGGAGAAGAGACCCAGTACTTC. It translates to CASDSRIAGEETQYF.

The chain joins TRBV5-6 to TRBJ1-5, with 8 positions matching TRBD1. CDR3 length: 17 amino acids. Germline CDR1 is SGHDT and CDR2 is YYEEEE. V was pared by 0 bases and J by 0 bases, with 5 bases of the junction left unmatched. Here the CDR3 reads CASSLVDRVYSNQPQHF. DNA of the CDR3: TGTGCCAGCAGCTTGGTGGACAGGGTCTATAGCAATCAGCCCCAGCATTTT.

V and J are TRBV4-3 and TRBJ1-2; TRBD1 matches at 11 bases. CDR1 is LGHNA, CDR2 YSLEER, per germline. Trimming at V came to 3 bases and at J to 3 bases, leaving 6 bases not matched to a gene. This CDR3 has 16 residues. The CDR3, as DNA: TGCGCCAGCAGCCAGAGCACGGGACAGGGGGACTATGGCTACACCTTC. Its translation: CASSQSTGQGDYGYTF.

With regard to this clone: One end of the junction varies from germline; a read error may be responsible. The gene calls are TRBV30 and TRBJ2-7, with 7 bases lining up with TRBD2. The germline gives CDR1 GTSNPN, CDR2 SVGIG (reference sequence). CDR3 size: 13 residues. CDR3 nucleotide sequence: TGTGCCTGGAGTTCGGGGGGTGTGACACCAGCAGGATTC. This encodes CAWSSGGVTPAGF.

DNA for the CDR3: TGTGCCAGCAGCCGGACAGGGGGCGAGCAGTACTTC. It codes for CASSRTGGEQYF. The rearrangement joins TRBV6-5 to TRBJ2-7; 10 bases align to TRBD1. Trimming at V came to 6 bases and at J to 6 bases, leaving 2 bases not matched to a gene. Germline V gene sequence: CDR1 MNHEY, CDR2 SVGAGI. This CDR3 is built from 12 residues.

A remark on this clone: A read error may produce the germline difference seen at one junction end. The genes are TRBV28 and TRBJ1-1; TRBD1 matches 8 bases. Germline V lookup: CDR1 MDHEN, CDR2 SYDVKM. This CDR3 contains 15 residues. In DNA, the CDR3 is TGTGCCAACAGTTTAGGGCTGACAGGGGACACTGAAGCTTTCTTT. The encoded protein is CANSLGLTGDTEAFF.

This chain uses TRBV4-2 with TRBJ1-1; D not resolved. Trimming removed 1 base from V and 8 bases from J, with 17 bases in between. CDR1 is LGHNA and CDR2 is YNFKEQ in the germline V gene. The CDR3 spans 15 residues. CDR3 coding DNA: TGTGCCAGCAGCCAAGGATTCAGAGGTGGTTACGAAGCTTTCTTT. This encodes CASSQGFRGGYEAFF.

The chain joins TRBV19 to TRBJ2-1; D is perhaps TRBD1 (5 bases). The V end was cut by 5 bases, the J end by 14 bases, with 16 bases between. This CDR3 has 12 residues. Germline CDR1 LNHDA, CDR2 SQIVND (reference sequence). For the CDR3, the DNA is TGTGCCAGTAGTCCCCCCCAGGCAGGGAAGTTCTTC. It specifies CASSPPQAGKFF.

This chain uses TRBV21-1 with TRBJ2-1; TRBD2, as called in the table, went unchecked against the DNA. TRBV21-1 is given as a pseudogene. The CDR3 runs to 18 residues. CDR3: CASSNPYRTETSYNEQFF. In nucleotides, the CDR3 is TGTGCCAGCAGCAACCCCTATAGAACTGAAACCTCCTACAATGAGCAGTTCTTC.

This clone occurred a few times. The gene calls are TRBV7-2 and TRBJ2-7; 9 nucleotides align to TRBD1. This CDR3 is built from 16 residues. Per the germline V gene, CDR1 is SGHTA and CDR2 is FQGNSA. V trimming: 5 bases; J trimming: 3 bases; junction bases outside the gene matches: 11. CDR3 coding DNA: TGTGCCAGCAGCCCAGTTTGGGGGACAGGGTTCTACGAGCAGTACTTC. It is translated as CASSPVWGTGFYEQYF.

V usage is TRBV15 and J usage is TRBJ2-5; 9 bases are a match to TRBD2. Germline CDR1 reads LNHNV; CDR2 reads YYDKDF (reference sequence). The CDR3 consists of 14 residues. Unmatched junction bases numbered 5, after V lost 4 bases and J lost 5 bases. The CDR3 sequence is CATSTSGTGETQYF. DNA of the CDR3: TGTGCCACCAGCACTAGCGGGACGGGGGAGACCCAGTACTTC. The variable domain in full, with the rest retrieved from reference TRBV15 and TRBJ2-5, is DAMVIQNPRYQVTQFGKPVTLSCSQTLNHNVMYWYQQKSSQAPKLLFHYYDKDFNNEADTPDNFQSRRPNTSFCFLDIRSPGLGDTAMYLCATSTSGTGETQYFGPGTRLLVL.

The chain joins TRBV6-1 to TRBJ1-2; 9 bases line up with TRBD1. Germline loops: CDR1 MNHNS, CDR2 SASEGT. CDR3 length equals 18 residues. J was trimmed by 8 bases and V by 0 bases; bases with no gene match: 16. The CDR3 DNA sequence: TGTGCCAGCAGTGAAGCCCCCCCTCCATTTCGGGACAGGGAGGGCTACACCTTC. Translation gives CASSEAPPPFRDREGYTF.

The chain is built from TRBV5-3 and TRBJ1-5; 8 bases fit TRBD1. TRBV5-3 is flagged as an ORF with uncertain function. The CDR3 covers 16 residues. The junction had 5 bases not matched to a gene; V was cut back by 3 bases and J by 0 bases. The CDR3 sequence is CARSWRQGLSNQPQHF. The CDR3 DNA sequence: TGTGCCAGAAGCTGGCGACAGGGGCTTAGCAATCAGCCCCAGCATTTT.

The J gene is TRBJ2-2, the V gene TRBV6-1; TRBD1 matches 8 bases. Per the germline V gene, CDR1 is MNHNS and CDR2 is SASEGT. V shed 2 bases, J shed 6 bases, and the junction held 8 bases outside the gene matches. The CDR3 spans 16 residues. The CDR3 nucleotides read TGTGCCAGCAGTGAATTCTTGGGACAGGCCGCCGGGGAGCTGTTTTTT. Protein sequence: CASSEFLGQAAGELFF.

The V gene is TRBV5-4, the J gene TRBJ2-1, with 8 nucleotides matching TRBD1. Germline assignment: CDR1 SGHNT and CDR2 YYREEE (reference sequence). J was trimmed by 6 bases and V by 6 bases; bases with no gene match: 8. This CDR3 spans 14 amino acids. This CDR3 is CASKLPGQGNEQFF. CDR3 bases: TGTGCCAGCAAATTACCCGGACAGGGCAATGAGCAGTTCTTC. Filled out from reference TRBV5-4 and TRBJ2-1, the complete variable domain reads ETGVTQSPTHLIKTRGQQVTLRCSSQSGHNTVSWYQQALGQGPQFIFQYYREEENGRGNFPPRFSGLQFPNYSSELNVNALELDDSALYLCASKLPGQGNEQFFGPGTRLTVL.

For this clone: An end of the junction does not agree with germline; a read error may underlie this. The V gene is TRBV7-9, the J gene TRBJ1-4; TRBD1 is a possible D gene (6 bases). The CDR3 is made up of 16 amino acids. Looked up from germline, CDR1 is SEHNR and CDR2 is FQNEAQ (reference sequence). The CDR3 protein is CASSSRDAGANGKLFF. CDR3 bases: TGTGCCAGCAGCTCCCGGGACGCAGGGGCCAATGGAAAACTGTTTTTT.

The rearrangement uses TRBV7-9 and TRBJ2-5; TRBD2 might be the D (6 bases). The CDR3 loop spans 15 amino acids. CDR1 is SEHNR, CDR2 FQNEAQ, per germline (reference sequence). V lost 2 bases, J lost 5 bases, and 15 bases lay in between. CDR3 in amino acids: CASSLWGRERETQYF. The CDR3 bases are TGTGCCAGCAGCTTATGGGGACGGGAGAGGGAGACCCAGTACTTC. The whole variable domain, remainder taken from reference TRBV7-9 and TRBJ2-5, is DTGVSQNPRHKITKRGQNVTFRCDPISEHNRLYWYRQTLGQGPEFLTYFQNEAQLEKSRLLSDRFSAERPKGSFSTLEIQRTEQGDSAMYLCASSLWGRERETQYFGPGTRLLVL.

The chain has TRBV28 and TRBJ1-3; no clear D. V dropped 5 bases and J dropped 1 base, with 9 bases sitting between them. Germline CDR1 MDHEN, CDR2 SYDVKM. This CDR3 spans 14 amino acids. The CDR3: CASSPRGSGNTIYF. CDR3 bases: TGTGCCAGCAGTCCCCGGGGATCTGGAAACACCATATATTTT.

The chain carries TRBV9 and TRBJ2-7; perhaps TRBD2 as D (7 bases). CDR3 size: 13 residues. The V end lost 7 bases, the J end lost 3 bases, and 14 bases lay between the germline ends. The germline V gene encodes CDR1 SGDLS and CDR2 YYNGEE. CDR3 sequence (DNA): TGTGCCAGCTTGGGGGGGGCGGTCTACGAGCAGTACTTC. Translation gives CASLGGAVYEQYF.